Below, 12 T cell receptor beta chains from the same sample are listed, as sequenced in a study of blood T cell repertoires in COVID-19. Profiling relied on immunoSEQ multiplex PCR, and the TCRdb table lists in-frame clones only, not all of them. The data contain about 50,000 clones, around 86% of them singletons. The sequenced sample consisted of peripheral blood. The receptors derive from a man aged 45-65 years with active COVID-19.

The CDR3 is CASSSSQSITQYF. The CDR3 DNA reads as TGTGCCAGCAGTTCTTCACAGAGTATCACGCAGTATTTT. The rearrangement uses TRBV11-2 and TRBJ2-3; no clear D. Trimming shortened V by 6 bases and J by 9 bases, and 16 bases separated the two germline ends. CDR1 and CDR2 from the germline V gene are SGHAT and FQNNGV. This CDR3 comprises 13 residues.

The V gene is TRBV24-1, the J gene TRBJ2-5, with 7 bases lining up with TRBD1. This CDR3 spans 16 amino acids. V dropped 4 bases and J dropped 3; count of bases not matched to a gene: 10. Germline V lookup: CDR1 KGHDR, CDR2 SFDVKD. The CDR3 region has the DNA TGTGCCACCAGTGACCCGAGGTCCAGGGGGAAAGAGACCCAGTACTTC. Translated: CATSDPRSRGKETQYF.

V is TRBV11-2 and J is TRBJ2-5; 7 nucleotides match TRBD2. J lost 4 bases, V lost 1 base, and 6 bases had no gene match. Looked up from germline, CDR1 is SGHAT and CDR2 is FQNNGV. The length of the CDR3 is 15 residues. Written as DNA, the CDR3 is TGTGCCAGCAGCTTAGCCCCAGCGGGGAGAGAGACCCAGTACTTC. Its translation is CASSLAPAGRETQYF.

The genes are TRBV3-1 (or the pseudogene TRBV3-2) and TRBJ2-1, with D possibly matching TRBD1 (5 bases). Trimming took 1 base from V and 15 from J, leaving 25 bases between them. Germline CDR1 is LGHDT and CDR2 is YNNKEL (reference sequence). This CDR3 region has 16 residues. The CDR3 coding sequence is TGTGCCAGCAGCCAAGTAGGACCTCAGGGCCCCCTGTCCGCGTTCTTC. It codes for CASSQVGPQGPLSAFF.

The table lists this clone with a count of one. The chain has TRBV29-1 and TRBJ2-7; D perhaps matches TRBD2 (5 bases). The CDR3 is made up of 11 amino acids. Germline V gene lookup returns CDR1 SQVTM and CDR2 ANQGSEA. Deletions cut 6 bases from V and 7 bases from J, with 13 bases between. The CDR3 DNA reads TGCAGCGTCCGACAAGGGAGTGAGCAGTACTTC. This codes for CSVRQGSEQYF.

The chain links TRBV27 to TRBJ1-6, with 10 nucleotides matching TRBD1. The CDR3 contains 15 residues. V lost 7 bases and J lost 7; bases outside the gene matches: 7. Per the germline V gene, CDR1 is MNHEY and CDR2 is SMNVEV (reference sequence). CDR3 in amino acids: CASNRQGAENSPLHF. The CDR3 nucleotides are TGTGCCAGCAATAGACAGGGGGCGGAAAATTCACCCCTCCACTTT.

The V gene is TRBV18, the J gene TRBJ2-7; D is unclear. CDR3 length: 13 residues. V was shortened by 4 bases and J by 0 bases, with 7 bases between the two germline ends. CDR1 KGHSH and CDR2 LQKENI come from the germline V gene. CDR3 in DNA: TGTGCCAGCTCACTCCAGGTCTCCTACGAGCAGTACTTC. Translating gives CASSLQVSYEQYF.

This clone has more than one count but fewer than ten. V and J are TRBV19 and TRBJ1-6; TRBD1 agrees at 8 bases. Germline assignment: CDR1 LNHDA and CDR2 SQIVND (reference sequence). CDR3 length equals 16 residues. After removal of 5 bases from V and 10 bases from J, the junction contained 13 bases not matched to a gene. The CDR3 DNA is TGTGCCAGTAGTTCATGGACAGGGAATAAGCGGTCACCCCTCCACTTT. It translates to CASSSWTGNKRSPLHF.

The rearrangement uses TRBV2 and TRBJ2-7; 10 nucleotides match TRBD1. Germline loops: CDR1 SNHLY, CDR2 FYNNEI. V lost 6 bases and J lost 2; bases outside the gene matches: 1. The CDR3 runs 13 residues. The CDR3 reads CASRGTGAYEQYF. CDR3 nucleotide sequence: TGTGCCAGCAGGGGGACAGGGGCCTACGAGCAGTACTTC.

This chain connects TRBV11-2 to TRBJ2-1, with TRBD2 matching 7 bases. J lost 7 bases, V lost 4 bases, and 13 bases had no gene match. This CDR3 contains 16 residues. Germline lookup yields CDR1 SGHAT and CDR2 FQNNGV. The CDR3 loop is CASSSLYSRAGNEQFF. CDR3 bases: TGTGCCAGCAGCTCCCTCTATAGCCGAGCGGGGAATGAGCAGTTCTTC.

The J gene is TRBJ1-1, the V gene TRBV6-5; D ambiguous. V lost 4 bases and J lost 5, with 11 bases in between. The CDR3 length is 13 residues. Per germline, CDR1 MNHEY and CDR2 SVGAGI. In nucleotides, the CDR3 is TGTGCCAGCAGTTTGAGGGAAGGGACTGAAGCTTTCTTT. Its translation: CASSLREGTEAFF.

The chain carries TRBV19 and TRBJ1-5; 7 bases are shared with TRBD1. After removal of 5 bases from V and 0 bases from J, the junction contained 4 bases not matched to a gene. Germline lookup yields CDR1 LNHDA and CDR2 SQIVND (reference sequence). This CDR3 spans 15 amino acids. The CDR3 bases are TGTGCCAGTAGTTCACAGGGGTATAGCAATCAGCCCCAGCATTTT. Translation: CASSSQGYSNQPQHF.